The 15 T cell receptor beta chains in this list originate from one sample, sequenced in a study of tumor-infiltrating lymphocytes in primary liver carcinoma. Researchers generated TCR beta cDNA from about 500 ng of total RNA, relying on a constant-region primer. Sequencing libraries for TCR beta derived from three nested multiplex PCR rounds that used slightly modified ARM-PCR. Rounds one and two of PCR, each of 10 cycles, were primed with TRBV1-TRBV30 forward primers and a C-beta reverse primer. TCRdb ran MiXCR on the multiplex PCR reads and lists one entry per CDR3 protein. The table has 200,000 or so distinct CDR3 sequences, less than 65% seen once. Blood RNA was derived from unsorted whole blood, and germline DNA was extracted too. The source material was peripheral blood. Every receptor here comes from a woman aged 55-70 years with primary liver carcinoma and hepatitis B virus infection.

This clonotype was seen at least ten times. The V gene is TRBV4-1, the J gene TRBJ2-1; D possibly uses TRBD1 or TRBD2 (5 bases each). Between the trimmed V and J ends, which lost 5 bases and 9 bases, there was a span of 26 bases. The V gene's germline CDR1 is MGHRA and CDR2 YSYEKL. The CDR3 length is 17 residues. The CDR3 region has the DNA TGCGCCAGCAGCGAAGGGACGGACCCTTCCGCTCGTCGTGAGCAGTTCTTC. Protein: CASSEGTDPSARREQFF.

A word on this clonotype: Possible read error: a much larger clone is one base away. The rearrangement links TRBV30 to TRBJ1-2, with a possible D match to TRBD1 (5 bases). Germline V gene data show CDR1 as GTSNPN and CDR2 as SVGIG (reference sequence). This CDR3 is 14 amino acids long. In DNA, the CDR3 is TGTGCCTGGAGCGTTGACAGAGCTAACTATGGCCACACCTTC. Its translation is CAWSVDRANYGHTF.

As regards this clonotype: One end of the junction is discordant with germline, which a read error may explain. This sequence joins TRBV14 and TRBJ2-1, with D possibly matching TRBD2 (5 bases). The CDR3 extends over 15 amino acids. From germline, CDR1 is SGHDN and CDR2 FVKESK. CDR3 DNA sequence: TGTACCAGCAGCCAATATCGGGGCTCCTACAATGAGCAGTTCTTC. Protein: CTSSQYRGSYNEQFF.

Note on this clonotype: It may be a read error: a sequence one base away is much more abundant. The V call is TRBV6-1, the J call TRBJ2-7; the D is unclear. The CDR3 sequence is 11 residues long. Per germline, CDR1 MNHNS and CDR2 SASEGT. The chain's CDR3 is CTSSASYEQYF. Here the CDR3 DNA reads TGTACCAGCAGTGCCTCCTACGAGCAGTACTTC.

With regard to this clonotype: A read error may account for a junction end that differs from germline. V and J are TRBV14 and TRBJ2-4, with D maybe TRBD2 (5 bases). The CDR3 contains 14 residues. CDR1 is SGHDN and CDR2 is FVKESK in the germline V gene. The DNA for the CDR3 is TGTGCTAGCAGCAAGGCGGGTGCTAAAAACGTTCAGTACTTC. Translated, it gives CASSKAGAKNVQYF.

As concerns this clonotype: Its ends do not fully match the called genes, so a read error is possible. CDR3 nucleotides: TGCTCCAGCAGCTCCCTCCCTAGAAACAATGAGCAGTTCTTC. Protein product: CSSSSLPRNNEQFF. The V and J genes are TRBV5-1 and TRBJ2-1; D uncertain. From germline, CDR1 is SGHRS and CDR2 YFSETQ. The CDR3 has 14 amino acids. The whole variable domain, filled in from reference TRBV5-1 and TRBJ2-1, reads KAGVTQTPRYLIKTRGQQVTLSCSPISGHRSVSWYQQTPGQGLQFLFEYFSETQRNKGNFPGRFSGRQFSNSRSEMNVSTLELGDSALYLCSSSSLPRNNEQFFGPGTRLTVL.

This clonotype was found many times. The rearrangement links TRBV4-1 to TRBJ2-2, with 9 nucleotides matching TRBD1. Germline CDR1 MGHRA, CDR2 YSYEKL. There are 19 residues in the CDR3. With 0 bases clipped from V and 7 bases from J, the junction kept 15 bases outside the gene matches. The CDR3 bases are TGCGCCAGCAGCCAAGATGCCCCGCGAAACAGGGGGCGCCACGGGGAGCTGTTTTTT. Translated, it gives CASSQDAPRNRGRHGELFF.

As concerns this clonotype: This clone may be a read error of a much larger clone one base away. The chain recombines TRBV6-6 with TRBJ1-2; weak D call: TRBD1 (6 bases). The V gene's germline CDR1 is MNHNY and CDR2 SVGAGI (reference sequence). Trimming shortened V by 8 bases and J by 2 bases, and 9 bases separated the two germline ends. CDR3 length: 12 residues. The CDR3: CASLTGNYGYTF. CDR3 nucleotides: TGTGCCAGCCTTACAGGGAACTATGGCTACACCTTC.

With respect to this clonotype: A much larger clone differs from this one at a single base, so this may be a read error. Since no conserved phenylalanine or tryptophan closes the CDR3, a read error is the likely cause. The J gene is TRBJ2-1, the V gene TRBV5-1; 7 positions agree with TRBD1. The CDR3 spans 14 residues. CDR1 and CDR2 (germline): SGHRS, YFSETQ. The V segment lost 4 bases and the J segment 7 bases; nucleotides outside the gene matches: 8. The CDR3 nucleotides are TGCGCCAGCAGCCTCCGGACAGGAAGAAATGAGCAGTTCCTC. Translated: CASSLRTGRNEQFL.

This clonotype was recorded a few times. The J gene is TRBJ1-2, the V gene TRBV28, with TRBD1 identical over 8 bases. With 6 bases clipped from V and 8 bases from J, the junction kept 8 bases outside the gene matches. Germline V lookup: CDR1 MDHEN, CDR2 SYDVKM. The CDR3 extends over 13 amino acids. The chain's CDR3 is CASRSRTGQGYTF. As DNA, the CDR3 is TGTGCCAGCAGATCGAGGACAGGGCAAGGCTACACCTTC.

Worth noting for this clonotype: At one end, the junction sequence differs from germline, possibly due to a read error. V gene TRBV5-1 combines with J gene TRBJ2-7, with no clear D. The CDR3 totals 14 residues. Germline V CDR1 and CDR2: SGHRS, YFSETQ. This CDR3 reads CASRLGFSYYEQYF. CDR3 nucleotide sequence: TGCGCCAGCAGATTGGGGTTTAGCTACTACGAGCAGTACTTC.

V and J are TRBV20-1 and TRBJ2-3; TRBD2 might be the D (6 bases). The CDR3 is 14 amino acids. Per germline, CDR1 DFQATT and CDR2 SNEGSKA (reference sequence). V was shortened by 3 bases and J by 4 bases, with 14 bases between the two germline ends. CDR3 residues: CSARAGWGSDTQYF. As DNA, the CDR3 is TGCAGTGCTAGGGCGGGATGGGGGTCAGATACGCAGTATTTT.

This clonotype showed up just a few times. This chain links TRBV7-9 with TRBJ1-4; D may be TRBD1 (5 bases). CDR1 and CDR2 from the germline V gene are SEHNR and FQNEAQ (reference sequence). CDR3 size: 15 residues. The V and J ends lost 5 bases and 8 bases respectively, with 18 bases between them. CDR3 nucleotide sequence: TGTGCCAGCAGCGCCGGGACCGCGTCTTCCGAAAAACTGTTTTTT. This sequence encodes CASSAGTASSEKLFF.

Turning to this clonotype: A read error may account for a junction end that differs from germline. The rearrangement uses TRBV4-1 and TRBJ2-3, with TRBD1 as a possible D gene (8 bases). The germline CDR1 and CDR2 sequences are MGHRA and YSYEKL. The CDR3 loop spans 17 amino acids. CDR3 amino acids: CASSQDPYRGGADTQYF. CDR3 coding DNA: TGCGCCAGCAGTCAAGATCCCTACAGGGGGGGGGCGGATACGCAGTATTTT.

This clonotype was detected ten times or more. The rearrangement uses TRBV5-4 and TRBJ2-1, with unresolved D. The CDR3 runs 14 residues. The germline CDR1 and CDR2 sequences are SGHNT and YYREEE (reference sequence). Deletions cut 2 bases from V and 2 bases from J, with 8 bases between. CDR3 nucleotides: TGTGCCAGCAGCTTCCCAGAACCCTACAATGAGCAGTTCTTC. It yields the protein CASSFPEPYNEQFF.